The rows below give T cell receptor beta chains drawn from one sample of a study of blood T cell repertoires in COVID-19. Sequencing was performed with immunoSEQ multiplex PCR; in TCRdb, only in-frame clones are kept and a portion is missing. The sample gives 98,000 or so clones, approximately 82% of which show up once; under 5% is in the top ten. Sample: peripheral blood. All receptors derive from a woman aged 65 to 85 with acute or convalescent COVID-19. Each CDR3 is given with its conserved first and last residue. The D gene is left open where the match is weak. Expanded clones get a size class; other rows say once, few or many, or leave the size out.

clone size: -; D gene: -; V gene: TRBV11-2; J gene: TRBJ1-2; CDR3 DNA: TGTGCCAGCAGCGCGATGGAGAGTGGTGGCTACACCTTC; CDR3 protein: CASSAMESGGYTF
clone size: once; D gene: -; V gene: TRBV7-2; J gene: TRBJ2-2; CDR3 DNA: TGTGCCAGCAGCTTAGGGACACGTACCGGGGAGCTGTTTTTT; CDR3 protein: CASSLGTRTGELFF
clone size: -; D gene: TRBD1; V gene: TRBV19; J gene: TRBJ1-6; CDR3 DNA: TGTGCCAGTAGTAGGGGGACAGAAAATAATTCACCCCTCCACTTT; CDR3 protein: CASSRGTENNSPLHF
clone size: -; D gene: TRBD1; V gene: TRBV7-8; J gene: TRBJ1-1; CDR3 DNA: TGTGCCAGCAGCTACCCTAGACAGGGAGACAACACTGAAGCTTTCTTT; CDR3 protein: CASSYPRQGDNTEAFF
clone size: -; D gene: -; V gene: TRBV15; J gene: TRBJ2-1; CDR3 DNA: TGTGCCACCGCCGGCGGGGGCTCAAGGAATGAGCAGTTCTTC; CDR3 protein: CATAGGGSRNEQFF
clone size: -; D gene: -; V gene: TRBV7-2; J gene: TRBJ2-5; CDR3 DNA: TGTGCCAGCAGCTTAGTCCTAGCACACCACCAAGAGACCCAGTACTTC; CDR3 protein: CASSLVLAHHQETQYF
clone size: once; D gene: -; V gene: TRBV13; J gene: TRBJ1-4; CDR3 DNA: TGTGCCAGCGGACTAGGGGGAGACGACGAAAAACTGTTTTTT; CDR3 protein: CASGLGGDDEKLFF
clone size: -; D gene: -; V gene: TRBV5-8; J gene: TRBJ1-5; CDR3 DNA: TGTGCCAGCAGCCACGGGCGACAGTTTAATCAGCCCCAGCATTTT; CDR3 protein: CASSHGRQFNQPQHF
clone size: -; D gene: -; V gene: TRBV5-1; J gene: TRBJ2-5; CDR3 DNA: TGCGCCAGCAGCCTCGGGTCGGGGAGACAAGAGACCCAGTACTTC; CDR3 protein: CASSLGSGRQETQYF
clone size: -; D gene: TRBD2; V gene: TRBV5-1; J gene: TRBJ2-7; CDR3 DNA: TGCGCCAGCAGCTACACCGGGACTAGCGGGAGGAGCGAGCAGTACTTC; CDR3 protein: CASSYTGTSGRSEQYF
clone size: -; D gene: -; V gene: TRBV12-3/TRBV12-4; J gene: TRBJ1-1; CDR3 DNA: TGTGCCAGCAGGCCGGGTACCACTGAAGCTTTCTTT; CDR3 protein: CASRPGTTEAFF
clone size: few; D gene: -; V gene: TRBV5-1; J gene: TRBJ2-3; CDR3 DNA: TGCGCCAGCGGTACAGCCCCCGCTAGCACAGATACGCAGTATTTT; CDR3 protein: CASGTAPASTDTQYF
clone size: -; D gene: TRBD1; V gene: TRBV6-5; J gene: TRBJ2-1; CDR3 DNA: TGTGCCAGCAGGGGACAGTCCGGGGCCTACAATGAGCAGTTCTTC; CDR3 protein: CASRGQSGAYNEQFF
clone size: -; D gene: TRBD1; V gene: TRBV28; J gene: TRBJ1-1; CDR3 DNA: TGTGCCAGCAGTCTACACGGGGACAGGTGGGGCACTGAAGCTTTCTTT; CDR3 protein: CASSLHGDRWGTEAFF
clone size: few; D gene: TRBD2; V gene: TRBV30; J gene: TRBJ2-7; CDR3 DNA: TGTGCCTGGAGCGCGACTAGCGGGAACTCCTACGAGCAGTACTTC; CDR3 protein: CAWSATSGNSYEQYF
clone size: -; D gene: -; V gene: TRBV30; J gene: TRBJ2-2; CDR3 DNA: TGTGCCTGGAGTCCGACAGACACCGGGGAGCTGTTTTTT; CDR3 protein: CAWSPTDTGELFF
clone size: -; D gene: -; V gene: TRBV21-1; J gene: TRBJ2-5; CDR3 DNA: TGTGCCAGCAGCAAAACCCAGCGAGTGAGGACCCAGTACTTC; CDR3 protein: CASSKTQRVRTQYF
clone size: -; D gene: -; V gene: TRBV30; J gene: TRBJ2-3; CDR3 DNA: TGTGCCTGGAGTGTGGGTCCAGGTCGTTTTGATACGCAGTATTTT; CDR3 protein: CAWSVGPGRFDTQYF
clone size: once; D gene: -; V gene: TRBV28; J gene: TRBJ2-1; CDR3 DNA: TGTGCCAGCTTAATGGCGGGGTCAGAGGGGAATGAGCAGTTCTTC; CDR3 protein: CASLMAGSEGNEQFF
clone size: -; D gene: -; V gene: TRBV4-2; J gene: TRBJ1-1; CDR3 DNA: TGTGCCAGCAGCCAAGAAGGGGCGAACACTGAAGCTTTCTTT; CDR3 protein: CASSQEGANTEAFF
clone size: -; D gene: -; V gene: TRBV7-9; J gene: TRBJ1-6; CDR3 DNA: TGTGCCAGCAGCTTAGCGCTGGGCTTAGGCAATTCACCCCTCCACTTT; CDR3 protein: CASSLALGLGNSPLHF
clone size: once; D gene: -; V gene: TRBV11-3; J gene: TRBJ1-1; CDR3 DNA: TGTGCCAGCAGCTTAGCACTGAGCGCTGAAGCTTTCTTT; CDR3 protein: CASSLALSAEAFF
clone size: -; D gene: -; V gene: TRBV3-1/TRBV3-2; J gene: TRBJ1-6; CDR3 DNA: TGTGCCAGCAGCCAGCAAGGGGCGCGGGGTTCACCCCTCCACTTT; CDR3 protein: CASSQQGARGSPLHF
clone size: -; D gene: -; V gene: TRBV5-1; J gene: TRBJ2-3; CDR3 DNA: TGCGCCAGCAGCTTGGTACTAGAATCTACGCAGTATTTT; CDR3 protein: CASSLVLESTQYF
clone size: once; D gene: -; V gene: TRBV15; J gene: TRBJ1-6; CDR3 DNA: TGTGCCACCAGAAGCTCCGGGGGGCACTCACCCCTCCACTTT; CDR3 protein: CATRSSGGHSPLHF
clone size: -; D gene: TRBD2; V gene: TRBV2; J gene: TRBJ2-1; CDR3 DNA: TGTGCCAGCAGTGAAAGCGGGGTTGCGCCAGCTGAGCAGTTCTTC; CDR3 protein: CASSESGVAPAEQFF
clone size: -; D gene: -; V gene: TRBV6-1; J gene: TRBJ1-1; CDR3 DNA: TGTGCCAGCAGTGAAGCCTATCGGGGTTACACTGAAGCTTTCTTT; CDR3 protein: CASSEAYRGYTEAFF
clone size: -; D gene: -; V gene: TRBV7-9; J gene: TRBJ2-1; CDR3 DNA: TGTGCCAGCAGCTTAGAGCCTACTAGCAATGAGCAGTTCTTC; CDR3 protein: CASSLEPTSNEQFF
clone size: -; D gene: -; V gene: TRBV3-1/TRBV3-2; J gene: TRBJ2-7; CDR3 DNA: TGTGCCAGCAGCTCCCGGGGTACCTACGAGCAGTACTTC; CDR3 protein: CASSSRGTYEQYF
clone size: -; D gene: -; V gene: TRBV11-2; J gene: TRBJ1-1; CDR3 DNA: TGTGCCAGCAGCACCCCCGCGGGGATCAACACTGAAGCTTTCTTT; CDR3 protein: CASSTPAGINTEAFF
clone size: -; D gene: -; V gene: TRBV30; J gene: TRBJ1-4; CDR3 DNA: TGTGCCTGGAGTGTAAACAGCCGAAAACTGTTTTTT; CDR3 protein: CAWSVNSRKLFF
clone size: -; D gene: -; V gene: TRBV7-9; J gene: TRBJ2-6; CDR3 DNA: TGTGCCAGCAGCCGGACACCGTCTGGGGCCAACGTCCTGACTTTC; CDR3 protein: CASSRTPSGANVLTF
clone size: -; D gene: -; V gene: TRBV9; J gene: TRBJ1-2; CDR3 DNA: TGTGCCAGCAGCGTAGCAATGGGGAGTAACTATGGCTACACCTTC; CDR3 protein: CASSVAMGSNYGYTF
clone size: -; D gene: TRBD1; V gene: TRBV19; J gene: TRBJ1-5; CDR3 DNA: TGTGCCAGTAGTGCTCAGGGGGCGGGCAATCAGCCCCAGCATTTT; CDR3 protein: CASSAQGAGNQPQHF
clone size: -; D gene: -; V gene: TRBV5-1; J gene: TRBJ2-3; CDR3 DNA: TGCGCCAGCAGCTTGGTTCTCGGGGGAAGCACAGATACGCAGTATTTT; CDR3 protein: CASSLVLGGSTDTQYF
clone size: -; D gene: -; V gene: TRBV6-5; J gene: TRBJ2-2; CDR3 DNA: TGTGCCAGCGGGGGCCAGACCTCCACCGGGGAGCTGTTTTTT; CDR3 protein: CASGGQTSTGELFF
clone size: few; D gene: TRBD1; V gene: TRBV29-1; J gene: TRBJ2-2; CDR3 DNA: TGCAGCGTGGACAGGGACTACACCGGGGAGCTGTTTTTT; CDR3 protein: CSVDRDYTGELFF
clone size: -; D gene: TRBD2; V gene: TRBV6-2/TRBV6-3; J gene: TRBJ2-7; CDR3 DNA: TGTGCCAGCAGCCCGCTAGCGGAAGCTACCGAGCAGTACTTC; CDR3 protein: CASSPLAEATEQYF
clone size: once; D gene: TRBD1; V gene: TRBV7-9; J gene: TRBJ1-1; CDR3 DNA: TGTGCCAGCAGCTTACCCACAGGGGGCGGTATCATGAACACTGAAGCTTTCTTT; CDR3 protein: CASSLPTGGGIMNTEAFF
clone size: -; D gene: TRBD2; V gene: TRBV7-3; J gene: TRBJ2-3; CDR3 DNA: TGTGCCAGCAGCCCCTCTAGCGGGAGAACAGATACGCAGTATTTT; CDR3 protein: CASSPSSGRTDTQYF